The 18 T cell receptor beta chains below all came from one sample that was sequenced in a study of Graves' ophthalmopathy and Graves' hyperthyroidism. Beta-chain TCR CDR3 regions were amplified from RNA transcripts. Scientists carried out first-round RT-PCR using HTBI primers and then a second-round multiplex PCR. A single record per CDR3 protein comes from TCRdb applying MiXCR to the multiplex PCR reads. The sample has 560,000 or so distinct CDR3 sequences, less than 45% seen once. What was sequenced was peripheral blood or thyroid tissue (not recorded which). Every receptor here comes from an adult man with Graves' hyperthyroidism.

The chain combines TRBV7-8 with TRBJ2-7; 10 nucleotides align to TRBD1. V lost 3 bases, J lost 3 bases, and 5 bases stayed unmatched. The CDR3 loop spans 15 amino acids. Germline values: CDR1 SGHVS, CDR2 FQNEAQ. The CDR3 sequence: CASSFRDRGIYEQYF. The DNA of the CDR3 is TGTGCCAGCAGCTTCCGGGACAGGGGCATCTACGAGCAGTACTTC. The whole variable domain, filled in from reference TRBV7-8 and TRBJ2-7, reads GAGVSQSPRYKVAKRGQDVALRCDPISGHVSLFWYQQALGQGPEFLTYFQNEAQLDKSGLPSDRFFAERPEGSVSTLKIQRTQQEDSAVYLCASSFRDRGIYEQYFGPGTRLTVT.

The rearrangement links TRBV12-3 or TRBV12-4 to TRBJ2-5; either TRBD1 or TRBD2 may fit D (5 bases each). Trimming removed 3 bases from V and 7 bases from J, with 15 bases in between. The CDR3 consists of 14 residues. CDR3 nucleotide sequence: TGTGCCAGCAGTTTTATCCAGGCTGGGGGGACCCAGTACTTC. Amino acid sequence: CASSFIQAGGTQYF.

This clonotype has ten or more counts. J is TRBJ2-7 and V is TRBV20-1; TRBD2 agrees at 14 bases. The CDR3 length is 19 residues. The ends lost 2 bases at V and 2 bases at J; junction bases unmatched: 14. Germline V CDR1 and CDR2: DFQATT, SNEGSKA (reference sequence). CDR3 nucleotide sequence: TGCAGTGCTAGACATCCGGGACTAGCGGGAGAGGGTGGGACCTACGAGCAGTACTTC. This sequence encodes CSARHPGLAGEGGTYEQYF.

The chain uses TRBV7-9 and TRBJ1-1; D is perhaps TRBD1 (6 bases). The CDR3 loop spans 17 amino acids. The V end lost 3 bases, the J end lost 2 bases, and 19 bases lay between the germline ends. Germline V gene data show CDR1 as SEHNR and CDR2 as FQNEAQ (reference sequence). The CDR3: CASSFWGGPRRNTEAFF. CDR3 DNA sequence: TGTGCCAGCAGCTTCTGGGGGGGCCCGAGACGAAACACTGAAGCTTTCTTT.

V and J are TRBV4-1 and TRBJ1-2, with no clear D. This CDR3 region has 14 residues. Germline V lookup: CDR1 MGHRA, CDR2 YSYEKL. The V end was cut by 4 bases, the J end by 8 bases, with 17 bases between. CDR3 nucleotide sequence: TGCGCCAGCAGCCCGGAGGATAGAGGATACGGCTACACCTTC. Its protein product is CASSPEDRGYGYTF.

The J gene is TRBJ2-7, the V gene TRBV2; 8 nucleotides match TRBD1. The assigned J gene may be wrong: the sequence end matches TRBJ2-1 better. The CDR3 is 13 residues long. The V gene's germline CDR1 is SNHLY and CDR2 FYNNEI. DNA for the CDR3: TGTGCCAGCAAAGGAACAGGGGGTTATGAGCAGTTCTTC. Amino acids: CASKGTGGYEQFF.

This clonotype was counted at least ten times. The gene calls are TRBV7-9 and TRBJ1-1; 11 bases map to TRBD1. The CDR3 is made up of 15 amino acids. Per germline, CDR1 SEHNR and CDR2 FQNEAQ (reference sequence). Trimming cost V 4 bases and J 3 bases; bases outside gene matches: 4. CDR3 in amino acids: CASSSGQGVDTEAFF. CDR3 nucleotide sequence: TGTGCCAGCAGCTCGGGACAGGGGGTTGACACTGAAGCTTTCTTT.

This clonotype was seen only a few times. This chain connects TRBV3-1 to TRBJ2-5, with 9 nucleotides matching TRBD1. The CDR3 has 17 amino acids. V lost 0 bases and J lost 5; bases outside the gene matches: 10. From germline, CDR1 is LGHDT and CDR2 YNNKEL (reference sequence). The CDR3 coding sequence is TGTGCCAGCAGCCAAGAACCCGGGACAGGGAGAGGGGAGACCCAGTACTTC. This codes for CASSQEPGTGRGETQYF.

The gene calls are TRBV14 and TRBJ2-5; TRBD1 is a possible D gene (6 bases). CDR3 length equals 13 residues. Trimming pared 1 base from V and 9 bases from J, leaving 12 bases between. Germline CDR1 is SGHDN and CDR2 is FVKESK. The CDR3 sequence: CASSQAGARSQYF. The DNA of the CDR3 is TGTGCCAGCAGCCAAGCAGGGGCCCGGTCCCAGTACTTC.

This chain joins TRBV7-2 and TRBJ1-6, with a possible D match to TRBD1 (5 bases). From germline, CDR1 is SGHTA and CDR2 FQGNSA. V shed 5 bases and J shed 7 bases, with 12 bases lying between them. This CDR3 has 14 residues. Here the CDR3 reads CASSRYGGNSPLHF. The CDR3 nucleotides are TGTGCCAGCAGCCGATATGGGGGGAATTCACCCCTCCACTTT.

This clonotype was seen ten or more times. This chain joins TRBV12-3 or TRBV12-4 and TRBJ2-5, with D possibly matching TRBD2 (6 bases). With 6 bases removed from V and 0 bases from J, the gap between germline ends came to 14 bases. This CDR3 has 15 residues. CDR3 DNA: TGTGCCAGCAGATTTGCGGGGAGGTACCAAGAGACCCAGTACTTC. It yields the protein CASRFAGRYQETQYF.

The V and J genes are TRBV29-1 and TRBJ2-7; D possibly uses TRBD1 or TRBD2 (5 bases each). Per the germline V gene, CDR1 is SQVTM and CDR2 is ANQGSEA. The V end lost 8 bases, the J end lost 2 bases, and 16 bases lay between the germline ends. CDR3 length: 13 amino acids. CDR3 DNA sequence: TGCAGCTTGATGCCCCTGGGGGCCTACGAGCAGTACTTC. Its translation is CSLMPLGAYEQYF.

Ten or more counts support this clonotype. The chain joins TRBV7-9 to TRBJ1-1; 9 bases are shared with TRBD1. The CDR3 consists of 17 residues. The junction had 8 bases not matched to a gene; V was cut back by 3 bases and J by 0 bases. The germline gives CDR1 SEHNR, CDR2 FQNEAQ (reference sequence). The CDR3 spells CASSFPRQGVMNTEAFF. Written as DNA, the CDR3 is TGTGCCAGCAGCTTCCCGAGACAGGGGGTAATGAACACTGAAGCTTTCTTT.

This clonotype has only a few counts. The V call is TRBV29-1, the J call TRBJ2-7; D perhaps matches TRBD1 (6 bases). Trimming shortened V by 3 bases and J by 0 bases, and 12 bases separated the two germline ends. From germline, CDR1 is SQVTM and CDR2 ANQGSEA. The CDR3 covers 14 residues. The CDR3 spells CSVDDRTYSYEQYF. The CDR3 bases are TGCAGCGTTGACGACAGGACTTACTCCTACGAGCAGTACTTC.

The chain carries TRBV24-1 and TRBJ2-5; D is unresolved. The CDR3 sequence is 14 residues long. Trimming removed 4 bases from V and 3 bases from J, with 11 bases in between. CDR1 is KGHDR and CDR2 is SFDVKD in the germline V gene. The CDR3 reads CATSEPSDEETQYF. CDR3 nucleotides: TGTGCCACCAGTGAACCTTCTGACGAAGAGACCCAGTACTTC.

The chain joins TRBV24-1 to TRBJ2-2; the match to TRBD2 covers 15 bases. Unmatched junction bases numbered 2, after V lost 3 bases and J lost 4 bases. The CDR3 length is 17 residues. The germline CDR1 and CDR2 sequences are KGHDR and SFDVKD. The CDR3 coding sequence is TGTGCCACCAGTGATGCGGGACTAGCGGGAGGCACCGGGGAGCTGTTTTTT. It codes for CATSDAGLAGGTGELFF.

This clonotype has a count of ten or more. This sequence joins TRBV19 and TRBJ1-1; the D gene is possibly TRBD1 (5 bases). CDR1 is LNHDA, CDR2 SQIVND, per germline (reference sequence). Between the trimmed V and J ends, which lost 9 bases and 7 bases, there was a span of 18 bases. This CDR3 has 13 residues. CDR3 sequence: CASRLPGADEAFF. For the CDR3, the DNA is TGTGCCAGCCGGCTCCCCGGGGCAGATGAAGCTTTCTTT.

There are many counts of this clonotype. The genes are TRBV7-6 and TRBJ1-1; a weak D match, TRBD1 (6 bases). V dropped 8 bases and J dropped 1 base, with 11 bases sitting between them. Germline V gene data show CDR1 as SGHVS and CDR2 as FNYEAQ. This CDR3 has 13 residues. This chain's CDR3 is CASGIQGNTEAFF. The CDR3 DNA reads as TGTGCCAGCGGAATACAGGGGAACACTGAAGCTTTCTTT. Using reference TRBV7-6 and TRBJ1-1 for the parts outside the CDR3, the full variable domain is GAGVSQSPRYKVTKRGQDVALRCDPISGHVSLYWYRQALGQGPEFLTYFNYEAQQDKSGLPNDRFSAERPEGSISTLTIQRTEQRDSAMYRCASGIQGNTEAFFGQGTRLTVV.